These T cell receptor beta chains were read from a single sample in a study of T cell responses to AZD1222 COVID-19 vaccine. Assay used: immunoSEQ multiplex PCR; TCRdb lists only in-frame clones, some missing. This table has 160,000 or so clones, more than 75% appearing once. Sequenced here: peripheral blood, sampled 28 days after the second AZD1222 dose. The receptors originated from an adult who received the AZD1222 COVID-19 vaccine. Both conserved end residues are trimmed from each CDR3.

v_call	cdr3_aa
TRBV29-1	SVLDVAGANTEAF
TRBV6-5	ASSLGTGRGSPLH
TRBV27	ASSSRISSYNEQF
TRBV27	ASSLRGAHQY
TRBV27	ASKDVVGTEAF
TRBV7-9	ATRPQGGEEKLF
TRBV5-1	ASSGGVNYGYT
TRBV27	ASSSYTEETQY
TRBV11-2	ASSLERYQTNNEQF
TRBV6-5	ASVTGPNTIY
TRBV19	ASSIFPQSKNTQY
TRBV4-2	ASSQDYGGRRGNSPLH
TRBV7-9	ASSTRAGRGTEAF
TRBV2	ASRLSLNYGYT
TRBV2	ASSDWETQY
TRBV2	ASGSSGGPSYNEQF
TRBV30	AWSPAPLNSPLH
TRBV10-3	AISELGQPQH
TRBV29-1	SVEGDGRTDTQY
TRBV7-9	ASSLSAGATYGYT
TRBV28	ASSSAGAGRAGELF
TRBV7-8	ASSLWADSGNTIY
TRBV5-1	ASSLEAQRGTEAF
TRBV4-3	ASSYSGGYEPYEQY
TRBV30	AWSPGSEGRGYT
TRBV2	ASSGRTRNSPLH